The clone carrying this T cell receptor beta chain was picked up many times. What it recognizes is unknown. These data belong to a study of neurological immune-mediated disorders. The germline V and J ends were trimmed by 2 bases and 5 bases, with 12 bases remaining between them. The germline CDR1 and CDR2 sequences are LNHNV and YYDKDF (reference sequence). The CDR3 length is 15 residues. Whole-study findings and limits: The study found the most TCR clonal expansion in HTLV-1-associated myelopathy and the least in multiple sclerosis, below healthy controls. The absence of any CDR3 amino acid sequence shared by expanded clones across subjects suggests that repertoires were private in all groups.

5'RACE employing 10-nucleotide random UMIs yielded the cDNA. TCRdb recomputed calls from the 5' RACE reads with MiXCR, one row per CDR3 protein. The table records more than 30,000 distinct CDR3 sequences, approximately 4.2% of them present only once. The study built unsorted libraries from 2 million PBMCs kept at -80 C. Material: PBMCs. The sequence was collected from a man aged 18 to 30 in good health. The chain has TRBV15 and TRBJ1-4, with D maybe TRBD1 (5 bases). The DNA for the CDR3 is TGTGCCACCAGCAGACTTGGGACGTTGAATGAAAAACTGTTTTTT. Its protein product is CATSRLGTLNEKLFF.